This T cell receptor beta chain was sequenced in a study of blood T cell repertoires in COVID-19. Background on the study: Sites in the United States, Italy and Spain provided acute and convalescent COVID-19 samples. PBMCs, B-cell-depleted T cells, or T cells provided the cDNA or gDNA that made up the material.

The length of the CDR3 is 12 residues. V gave up 7 bases and J gave up 4 bases, with 12 bases separating them. Germline V lookup: CDR1 SQVTM, CDR2 ANQGSEA. As handled by the study authors: The authors estimated nucleated cell counts from reference gene primer amplification. Repertoires were generated with immunoSEQ multiplex PCR, while TCRdb's copy carries only in-frame clones and drops some. V and J calls plus clone size are reproduced from that table; the DNA served to infer D and trimming. The data show approximately 57,000 clones, with roughly four fifths seen just once and roughly 8.7% held by the top ten.

This TCR derives from a woman aged 80 or older with acute or convalescent COVID-19. The rearrangement links TRBV29-1 to TRBJ2-3; D might be TRBD2 (7 bases). The specimen sequenced was peripheral blood. CDR3 region: CSGRGGPDTQYF. Here the CDR3 DNA reads TGCAGCGGACGCGGGGGCCCAGATACGCAGTATTTT.